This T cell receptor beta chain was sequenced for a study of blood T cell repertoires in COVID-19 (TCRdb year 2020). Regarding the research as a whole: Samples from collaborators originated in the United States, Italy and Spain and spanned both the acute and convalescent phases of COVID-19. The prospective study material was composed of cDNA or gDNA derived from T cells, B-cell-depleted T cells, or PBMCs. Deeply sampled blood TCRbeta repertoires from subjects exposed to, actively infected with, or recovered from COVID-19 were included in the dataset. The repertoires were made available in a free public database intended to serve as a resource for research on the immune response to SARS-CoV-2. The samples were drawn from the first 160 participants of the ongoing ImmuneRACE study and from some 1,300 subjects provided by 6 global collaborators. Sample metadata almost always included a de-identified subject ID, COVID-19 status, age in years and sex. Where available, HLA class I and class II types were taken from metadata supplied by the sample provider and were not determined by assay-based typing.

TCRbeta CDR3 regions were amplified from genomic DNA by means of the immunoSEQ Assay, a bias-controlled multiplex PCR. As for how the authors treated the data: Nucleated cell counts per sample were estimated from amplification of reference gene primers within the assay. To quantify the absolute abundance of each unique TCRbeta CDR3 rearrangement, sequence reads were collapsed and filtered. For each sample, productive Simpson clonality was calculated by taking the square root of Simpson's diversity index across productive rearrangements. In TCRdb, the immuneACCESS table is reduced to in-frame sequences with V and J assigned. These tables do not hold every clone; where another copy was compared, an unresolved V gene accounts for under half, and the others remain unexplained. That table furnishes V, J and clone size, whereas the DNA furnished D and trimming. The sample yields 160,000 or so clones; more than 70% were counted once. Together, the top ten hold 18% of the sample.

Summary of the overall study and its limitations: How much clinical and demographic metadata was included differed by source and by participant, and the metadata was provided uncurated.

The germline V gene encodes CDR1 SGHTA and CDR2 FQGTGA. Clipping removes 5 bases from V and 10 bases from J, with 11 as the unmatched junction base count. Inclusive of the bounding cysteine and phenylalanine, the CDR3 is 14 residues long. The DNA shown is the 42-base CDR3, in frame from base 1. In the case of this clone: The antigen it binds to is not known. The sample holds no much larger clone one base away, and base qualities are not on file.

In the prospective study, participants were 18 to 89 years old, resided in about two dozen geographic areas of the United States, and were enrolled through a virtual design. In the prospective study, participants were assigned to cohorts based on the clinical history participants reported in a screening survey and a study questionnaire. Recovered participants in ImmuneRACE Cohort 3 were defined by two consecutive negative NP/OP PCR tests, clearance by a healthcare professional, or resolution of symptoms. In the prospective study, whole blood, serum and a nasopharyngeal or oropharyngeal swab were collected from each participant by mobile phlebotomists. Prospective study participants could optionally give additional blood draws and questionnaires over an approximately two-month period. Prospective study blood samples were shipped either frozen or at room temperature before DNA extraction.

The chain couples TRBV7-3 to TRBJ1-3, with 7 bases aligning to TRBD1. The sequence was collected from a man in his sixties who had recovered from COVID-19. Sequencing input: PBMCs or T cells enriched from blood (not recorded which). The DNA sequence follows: TGTGCCAGCAGCGCCTCGGGGCAGGGGGAGACCATATATTTT. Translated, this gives CASSASGQGETIYF.